Listed below are T cell receptor beta chains from one sample, sequenced in a study of blood T cells in healthy people across ages. TCRdb processed the 5' RACE reads anew with MiXCR; each CDR3 protein has one entry. The repertoire holds fewer than 800,000 distinct CDR3 sequences, with roughly 50% as singletons. Sequencing was carried out using blood. Source of these receptors: a woman aged 60-70 years in good health. The CDR3 runs from the conserved cysteine through the conserved F or W. D genes are given only for firm matches. For some rows the clone size is stated as once, few or many, or as a class when expanded; others skip it.

CDR3 protein,CDR3 DNA,V gene,D gene,clone size,J gene
CASTTGGLLTGELFF,TGTGCCAGCACCACAGGGGGCCTACTCACCGGGGAGCTGTTTTTT,TRBV12-3/TRBV12-4,TRBD1,-,TRBJ2-2
CASSTSGSPGNEQYF,TGTGCCAGCAGCACTAGCGGGAGCCCGGGCAATGAGCAGTACTTC,TRBV6-4,TRBD2,-,TRBJ2-7
CSVGQVYEQYF,TGCAGCGTAGGACAGGTCTACGAGCAGTACTTC,TRBV29-1,TRBD1,-,TRBJ2-7
CASSHLTGLDGYTF,TGTGCCAGCAGCCACCTGACAGGGCTAGACGGCTACACCTTC,TRBV3-1,TRBD1,-,TRBJ1-2
CASSLQGTSYGYTF,TGTGCCAGCAGCTTGCAGGGTACCTCCTATGGCTACACCTTC,TRBV5-8,-,once,TRBJ1-2
CASSPISAGATQYF,TGTGCCAGCAGCCCTATATCTGCGGGGGCCACCCAGTACTTC,TRBV7-2,-,few,TRBJ2-5
CSASVGVRAGANVLTF,TGCAGTGCTAGTGTAGGGGTAAGGGCTGGGGCCAACGTCCTGACTTTC,TRBV20-1,-,few,TRBJ2-6
CASSLHMDQPQHF,TGTGCCAGCAGCCTCCACATGGATCAGCCCCAGCATTTT,TRBV4-2,-,-,TRBJ1-5
CASGRTGVNTEAFF,TGTGCCAGCGGTAGGACAGGGGTGAACACTGAAGCTTTCTTT,TRBV27,TRBD1,-,TRBJ1-1
CASSSGTSWGYEQYF,TGTGCCAGCAGCTCCGGGACTAGCTGGGGATACGAGCAGTACTTC,TRBV7-9,TRBD2,-,TRBJ2-7
CSATRDSNEGTQYF,TGCAGTGCTACCCGGGACTCGAACGAGGGGACCCAGTACTTC,TRBV20-1,-,-,TRBJ2-5
CASSQGSQPQHF,TGTGCCAGCAGCCAAGGATCCCAGCCCCAGCATTTT,TRBV3-1,-,few,TRBJ1-5
CSAPGGTGLDGYTF,TGCAGTGCTCCGGGCGGGACAGGGCTCGATGGCTACACCTTC,TRBV20-1,TRBD1,few,TRBJ1-2
CASSLKGQRGNQPQHF,TGTGCCAGCAGCTTAAAGGGACAGAGGGGCAATCAGCCCCAGCATTTT,TRBV7-2,TRBD1,-,TRBJ1-5
CSARDTRGQDKEQYF,TGCAGTGCTAGAGATACGCGAGGACAGGACAAGGAGCAGTACTTC,TRBV20-1,TRBD1,-,TRBJ2-4
CASTLDRIANEAFF,TGTGCCAGCACCCTAGACAGGATCGCAAATGAAGCTTTCTTT,TRBV27,-,-,TRBJ1-1
CSVHRSNEQFF,TGCAGCGTCCACAGGAGCAATGAGCAGTTCTTC,TRBV29-1,-,-,TRBJ2-1
CASSSPPTITDTQYF,TGTGCCAGCAGTTCCCCACCCACCATCACAGATACGCAGTATTTT,TRBV28,-,-,TRBJ2-3
CSAREGANEKLFF,TGCAGTGCTAGAGAGGGGGCGAATGAAAAACTGTTTTTT,TRBV20-1,-,-,TRBJ1-4
CASSSSRGGSVEQYF,TGTGCCAGCAGCTCGTCCCGGGGCGGGTCGGTTGAGCAGTACTTC,TRBV7-2,-,few,TRBJ2-7
CASSTSDRTSTGYTF,TGTGCCAGCAGCACCTCGGACAGGACATCGACAGGCTACACCTTC,TRBV7-9,TRBD1,-,TRBJ1-2
CASSWWSRLAGVSYEQYF,TGCGCCAGCAGCTGGTGGTCCCGACTAGCGGGAGTCTCCTACGAGCAGTACTTC,TRBV5-1,TRBD2,-,TRBJ2-7
CASSLAGQGNNEQYF,TGTGCCAGCAGCTTAGCGGGACAGGGAAACAATGAGCAGTACTTC,TRBV11-1,TRBD1,-,TRBJ2-5
CASSPRGGGGAETQYF,TGTGCCAGCAGCCCTAGAGGTGGTGGGGGGGCAGAGACCCAGTACTTC,TRBV7-6,-,-,TRBJ2-5
CASNQEGRSTQYF,TGTGCCAGCAATCAGGAGGGCCGGTCTACGCAGTATTTT,TRBV2,-,few,TRBJ2-3
CSVKSGVGEAFF,TGCAGCGTTAAATCAGGGGTTGGTGAAGCTTTCTTT,TRBV29-1,-,-,TRBJ1-1
CASTNLAGRDEQYF,TGTGCCAGCACCAACCTAGCGGGAAGGGACGAGCAGTACTTC,TRBV2,TRBD2,-,TRBJ2-7
CASSYSGTSGINEQFF,TGTGCCAGCAGTTACTCCGGGACTAGCGGGATAAATGAGCAGTTCTTC,TRBV6-2/TRBV6-3,TRBD2,few,TRBJ2-1
CASRKDRLAKNIQYF,TGTGCCAGCAGAAAGGACAGACTAGCCAAAAACATTCAGTACTTC,TRBV2,-,-,TRBJ2-4
CSAPLAGGVLRNIQYF,TGCAGTGCTCCTCTAGCGGGAGGGGTTTTGCGGAACATTCAGTACTTC,TRBV20-1,TRBD2,-,TRBJ2-4
CASSFDMGANVLTF,TGTGCCAGCAGCTTCGACATGGGGGCCAACGTCCTGACTTTC,TRBV7-2,-,few,TRBJ2-6
CSARTPSEKLFF,TGCAGTGCTAGAACCCCGAGTGAAAAACTGTTTTTT,TRBV20-1,-,-,TRBJ1-4
CASSLKPGVGELFF,TGTGCCAGCAGCTTAAAACCGGGCGTGGGGGAGCTGTTTTTT,TRBV7-3,-,-,TRBJ2-2
CASSLLGAYEQYF,TGTGCCAGCAGCTTGCTGGGGGCGTACGAGCAGTACTTC,TRBV28,-,-,TRBJ2-7
CAISESPQSYNEQFF,TGTGCCATCAGTGAGTCCCCACAGTCCTACAATGAGCAGTTCTTC,TRBV10-3,-,-,TRBJ2-1
CATSGPGQIYEQYF,TGTGCCACCAGCGGACCGGGACAGATATACGAGCAGTACTTC,TRBV15,TRBD1,few,TRBJ2-7
CSPGGAGPLYEQYF,TGCAGTCCAGGGGGGGCAGGGCCCCTATACGAGCAGTACTTC,TRBV20-1,-,-,TRBJ2-7
CASSKSSYNEQYF,TGTGCCAGCAGTAAGAGCTCCTACAATGAGCAGTACTTC,TRBV6-2/TRBV6-3,-,-,TRBJ2-4
CATSRDWGGDLAKNIQYF,TGTGCCACCAGCAGGGACTGGGGAGGGGACCTAGCCAAAAACATTCAGTACTTC,TRBV15,TRBD2,-,TRBJ2-4
CASSQERGFGDTQYF,TGCGCCAGCAGCCAAGAGAGGGGTTTCGGAGATACGCAGTATTTT,TRBV4-3,-,-,TRBJ2-3
CASSPRRGGGRTEAFF,TGTGCCAGCAGCCCCCGGCGGGGTGGTGGTCGCACTGAAGCTTTCTTT,TRBV6-5,-,-,TRBJ1-1
CASSQDRSGWGLKYNEQFF,TGCGCCAGCAGCCAAGACAGGTCGGGGTGGGGACTAAAGTACAATGAGCAGTTCTTC,TRBV4-3,TRBD2,many,TRBJ2-1
CASRHTRDGTEAFF,TGTGCCAGCAGACACACAAGGGATGGAACTGAAGCTTTCTTT,TRBV28,-,-,TRBJ1-1
CASSHFRDIPSTDTQYF,TGTGCCAGCAGCCACTTTAGGGACATCCCTAGCACAGATACGCAGTATTTT,TRBV7-2,-,few,TRBJ2-3
CSAHVYIAGGPRFF,TGCAGCGCACATGTTTATATAGCGGGAGGGCCCCGGTTCTTC,TRBV29-1,TRBD2,-,TRBJ2-1
CATSRPLGTSGLYEQYF,TGTGCCACCAGCAGACCACTCGGGACTAGCGGACTCTACGAGCAGTACTTC,TRBV15,TRBD2,-,TRBJ2-7
CASSVSMRNEQFF,TGTGCCAGCAGTGTATCCATGAGAAATGAGCAGTTCTTC,TRBV27,-,few,TRBJ2-1
CASSYDSNQPQHF,TGTGCCAGCAGCTATGATAGCAATCAGCCCCAGCATTTT,TRBV6-2/TRBV6-3,-,few,TRBJ1-5